This record covers a single TCR beta chain. No cognate antigen has been identified for it. Base qualities are not provided; no much larger clone lies one nucleotide away. These data are taken from a study of PD-L1 blockade in urothelial cancer (TCRdb year 2017). For the study in its entirety: All patients started therapy in the mid-2010s and received atezolizumab 1,200 mg intravenously every 3 weeks. Whole exome sequencing and RNA sequencing of pretreatment tumors were performed alongside TCR sequencing in the same patients. Pretreatment blood TCR-seq was available for 27 to 30 patients, at least one posttreatment blood collection was obtained for 24 patients, and tumor TCR-seq was available for 24 patients. Blood samples gave median yields of around 140,000 T cells and over 80,000 unique TCRs, along with a median clonality of about 0.084. An exploratory multi-omic analysis was conducted of the somatic, immune and clinical correlates of response to PD-L1 blockade with atezolizumab in urothelial cancer. Patients had an ECOG performance status of 0 or 1 and had received between 0 and 3 prior chemotherapy regimens. Blood samples were analyzed at two time points: 3 weeks after treatment start (second dose) and 6 weeks after treatment start. Durable clinical benefit was achieved by nine patients but not by the remaining 20. About 90% of the roughly 30 patients were identified as males with urothelial cancer of bladder origin, and a prior smoking history was reported by 18 of 29 patients. Durable clinical benefit meant progression-free survival longer than 6 months, and TCR features were also tested against progression-free and overall survival. Pretreatment tumor samples, along with matched peripheral blood serially collected before and after atezolizumab treatment, were subjected to TCR sequencing.

The sample's time point label is to be understood as: pretreatment peripheral blood. A cohort of 25 to 30 patients with locally advanced or metastatic urothelial carcinoma, treated at Memorial Sloan Kettering on a trial protocol, was included. Peripheral blood mononuclear cells were collected pretreatment and during treatment, at between 1 and 8 total time points per patient. The Qiagen DNeasy Blood extraction kit was used to purify genomic DNA from total PBMCs and from tumor samples. PBMCs were collected pretreatment and during treatment and were isolated and stored as previously described. What the authors observed across the whole study: Improved progression-free and overall survival was associated with having pretreatment peripheral blood TCR clonality below the median. Because the sample size was small (n ≈ 29) and many of the analyses were exploratory, the results are meant to be hypothesis-generating. Greater expansion of tumor-associated TCR clones in peripheral blood 3 weeks after the start of treatment was observed in patients with durable benefit (n ≈ 22, p = 0.022).

Synthetic TCR analog templates were spiked into each PCR so that absolute template abundance could be estimated from read counts. The immunoSEQ assay used bias-controlled V and J gene primers to amplify TCRbeta CDR3 regions from genomic DNA. Sequencing of rearranged TCRbeta segments was done at approximately 20X coverage. In the original analysis: Sequencing errors were corrected by clustering, and CDR3s were annotated against IMGT so that V, D and J genes could be assigned. Only productive TCRbeta rearrangements were used in downstream analyses, excluding out-of-frame or stop-codon sequences. Clonality was computed as one minus Shannon entropy normalized by the log of the number of unique productive sequences. Fisher's exact test with Benjamini-Hochberg correction, using a cutoff of adjusted p below 0.01, was how clones that differed between time points or between blood and tumor were identified. What TCRdb holds here is the immuneACCESS table cut down to in-frame rearrangements. Part of the clones is not present; checked against another copy, under half of the missing clones reflect an unresolved V gene, and the others are unexplained. D and trimming come from the DNA, and the V and J calls and clone size come from that table. For this sample there are approximately 45,000 clones; 82% appear just once. The ten largest clones capture approximately 1.7% of the sample.

The germline V gene provides CDR1 SGHAT and CDR2 FQNNGV. Here V drops 4 bases and J drops 7 bases, and the junction holds 7 bases not matched to any gene. The CDR3 numbers 14 residues from cysteine through phenylalanine. Only the CDR3 DNA stays, 42 bases, in frame from base 1. The chain links TRBV11-2 with TRBJ2-3; TRBD2 fits 8 bases in the junction. This TCR was sampled from a man in his fifties with urothelial cancer. The sample was PBMCs, taken around atezolizumab (anti-PD-L1) treatment. DNA sequence: TGTGCCAGCAGCTCCCGAGTAGCGGGAAATACGCAGTATTTT. It is translated as CASSSRVAGNTQYF.